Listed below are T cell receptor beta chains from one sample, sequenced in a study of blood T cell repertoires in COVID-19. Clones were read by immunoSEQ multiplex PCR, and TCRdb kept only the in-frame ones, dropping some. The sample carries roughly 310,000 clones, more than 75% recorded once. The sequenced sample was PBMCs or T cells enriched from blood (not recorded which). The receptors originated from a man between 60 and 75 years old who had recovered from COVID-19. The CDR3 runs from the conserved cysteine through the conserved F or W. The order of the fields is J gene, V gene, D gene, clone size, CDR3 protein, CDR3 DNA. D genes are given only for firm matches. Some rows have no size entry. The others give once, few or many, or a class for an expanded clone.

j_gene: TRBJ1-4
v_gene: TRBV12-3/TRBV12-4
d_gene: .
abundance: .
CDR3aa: CASSSHSNQKLFF
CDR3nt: TGTGCCAGCAGTTCCCACTCTAATCAAAAACTGTTTTTT

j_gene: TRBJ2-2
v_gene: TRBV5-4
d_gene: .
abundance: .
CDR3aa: CASGFGFGANTGELFF
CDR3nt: TGTGCCAGCGGTTTCGGATTCGGAGCGAACACCGGGGAGCTGTTTTTT

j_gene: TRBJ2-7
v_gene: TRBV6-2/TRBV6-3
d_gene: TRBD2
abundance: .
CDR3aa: CASSYSPGLAGKFTYEQYF
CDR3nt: TGTGCCAGCAGTTACTCTCCGGGACTAGCGGGGAAATTCACCTACGAGCAGTACTTC

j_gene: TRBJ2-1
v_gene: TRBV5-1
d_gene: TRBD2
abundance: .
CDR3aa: CASSFASGTGGEQFF
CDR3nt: TGCGCCAGCAGCTTCGCTAGCGGGACGGGGGGTGAGCAGTTCTTC

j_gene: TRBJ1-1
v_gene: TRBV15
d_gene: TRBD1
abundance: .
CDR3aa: CATSRDPPQGTEAFF
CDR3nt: TGTGCCACCAGCAGAGATCCCCCACAGGGGACTGAAGCTTTCTTT

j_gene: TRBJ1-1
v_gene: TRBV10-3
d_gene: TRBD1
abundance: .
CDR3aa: CAISERQGGPNTEAFF
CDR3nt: TGTGCCATCAGTGAGAGACAAGGGGGCCCGAACACTGAAGCTTTCTTT

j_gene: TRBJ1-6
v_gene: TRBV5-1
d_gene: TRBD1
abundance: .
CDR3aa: CASSTPAGQERGNSPLHF
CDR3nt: TGCGCCAGCAGCACTCCTGCGGGACAGGAGCGTGGGAATTCACCCCTCCACTTT

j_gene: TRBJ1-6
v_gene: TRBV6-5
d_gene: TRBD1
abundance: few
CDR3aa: CASRNGQGASPLHF
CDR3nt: TGTGCCAGCAGAAATGGACAGGGGGCTTCACCCCTCCACTTT

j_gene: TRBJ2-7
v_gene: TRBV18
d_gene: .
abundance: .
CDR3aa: CASSPETGFYEQYF
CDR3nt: TGTGCCAGCTCACCAGAGACAGGTTTTTACGAGCAGTACTTC

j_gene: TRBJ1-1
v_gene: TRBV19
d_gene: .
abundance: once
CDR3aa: CASSIVRGSNTEAFF
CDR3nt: TGTGCCAGTAGTATAGTTAGGGGATCGAACACTGAAGCTTTCTTT

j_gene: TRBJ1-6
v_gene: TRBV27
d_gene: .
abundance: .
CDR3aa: CASSLSPMGASPLHF
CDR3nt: TGTGCCAGCAGTTTATCGCCTATGGGGGCTTCACCCCTCCACTTT

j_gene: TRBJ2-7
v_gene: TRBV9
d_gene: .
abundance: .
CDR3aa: CASSVKAGQRVYEQYF
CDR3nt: TGTGCCAGCAGCGTGAAAGCCGGGCAGAGGGTATACGAGCAGTACTTC

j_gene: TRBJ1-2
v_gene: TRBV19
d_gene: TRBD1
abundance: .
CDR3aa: CASSSPGQGNYGYTF
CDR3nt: TGTGCCAGTAGTAGCCCGGGACAGGGAAACTATGGCTACACCTTC

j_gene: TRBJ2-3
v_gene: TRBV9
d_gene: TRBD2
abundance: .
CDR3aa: CASSVGGSFSTDTQYF
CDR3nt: TGTGCCAGCAGCGTGGGCGGGAGCTTTAGCACAGATACGCAGTATTTT

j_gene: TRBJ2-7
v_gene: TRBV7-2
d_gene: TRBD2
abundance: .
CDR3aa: CASSSEVSGGAYEQYF
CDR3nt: TGTGCCAGCAGTTCAGAGGTTAGCGGGGGGGCGTACGAGCAGTACTTC

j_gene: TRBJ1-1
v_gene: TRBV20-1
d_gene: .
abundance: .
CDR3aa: CSGGGNTEAFF
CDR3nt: TGCAGTGGGGGGGGGAACACTGAAGCTTTCTTT

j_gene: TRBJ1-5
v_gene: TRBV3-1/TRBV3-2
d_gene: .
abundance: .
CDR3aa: CASSHLVRDNQPQHF
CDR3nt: TGTGCCAGCAGCCACTTAGTGAGGGACAATCAGCCCCAGCATTTT

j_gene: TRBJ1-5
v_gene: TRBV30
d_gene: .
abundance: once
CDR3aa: CAWGEDSNQPQHF
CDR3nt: TGTGCCTGGGGGGAGGATAGCAATCAGCCCCAGCATTTT